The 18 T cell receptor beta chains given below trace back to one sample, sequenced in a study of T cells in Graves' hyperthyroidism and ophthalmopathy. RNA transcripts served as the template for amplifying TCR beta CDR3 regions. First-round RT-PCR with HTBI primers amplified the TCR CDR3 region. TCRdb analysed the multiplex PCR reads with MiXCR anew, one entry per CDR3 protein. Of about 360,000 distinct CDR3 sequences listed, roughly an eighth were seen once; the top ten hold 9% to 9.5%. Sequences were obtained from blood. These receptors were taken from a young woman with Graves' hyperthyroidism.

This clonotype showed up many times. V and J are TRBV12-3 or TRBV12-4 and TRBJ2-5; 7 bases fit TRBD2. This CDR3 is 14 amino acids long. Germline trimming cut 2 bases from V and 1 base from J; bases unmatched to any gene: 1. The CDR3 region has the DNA TGTGCCAGCAGTTTACTAGCGGCCCAAGAGACCCAGTACTTC. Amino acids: CASSLLAAQETQYF.

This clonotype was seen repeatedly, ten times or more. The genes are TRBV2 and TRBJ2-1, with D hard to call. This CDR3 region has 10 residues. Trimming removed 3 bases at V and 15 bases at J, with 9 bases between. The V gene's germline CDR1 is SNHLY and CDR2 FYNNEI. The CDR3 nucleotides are TGTGCCAGCAGTGATGAGATGATGTTCTTC. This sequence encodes CASSDEMMFF.

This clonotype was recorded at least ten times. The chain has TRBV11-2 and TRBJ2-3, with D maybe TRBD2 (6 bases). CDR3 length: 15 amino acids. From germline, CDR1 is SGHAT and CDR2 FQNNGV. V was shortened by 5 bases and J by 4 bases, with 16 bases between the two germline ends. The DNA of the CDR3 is TGTGCCAGCAGCCGTGACGGAGGGGTGGCAGATACGCAGTATTTT. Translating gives CASSRDGGVADTQYF.

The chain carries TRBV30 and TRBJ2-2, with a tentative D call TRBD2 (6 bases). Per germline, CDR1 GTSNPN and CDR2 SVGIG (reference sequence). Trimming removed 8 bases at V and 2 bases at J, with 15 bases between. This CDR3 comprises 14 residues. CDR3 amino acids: CALESAGNTGELFF. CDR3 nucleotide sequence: TGTGCCCTGGAGTCGGCGGGAAACACCGGGGAGCTGTTTTTT.

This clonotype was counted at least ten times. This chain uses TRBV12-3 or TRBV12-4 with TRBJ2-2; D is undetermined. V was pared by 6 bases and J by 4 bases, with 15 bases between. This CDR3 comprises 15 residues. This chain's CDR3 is CASSPQNPGTGELFF. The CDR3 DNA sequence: TGTGCCAGCAGCCCTCAAAATCCGGGCACCGGGGAGCTGTTTTTT.

DNA of the CDR3: TGTGCCAGCAGCGGACGGGCTCTCAGGAGCTCCTACGAGCAGTACTTC. This sequence encodes CASSGRALRSSYEQYF. This chain joins TRBV7-9 and TRBJ2-7; D is unresolved. Deletions cut 5 bases from V and 0 bases from J, with 17 bases between. The CDR3 has 16 residues. The germline gives CDR1 SEHNR, CDR2 FQNEAQ (reference sequence).

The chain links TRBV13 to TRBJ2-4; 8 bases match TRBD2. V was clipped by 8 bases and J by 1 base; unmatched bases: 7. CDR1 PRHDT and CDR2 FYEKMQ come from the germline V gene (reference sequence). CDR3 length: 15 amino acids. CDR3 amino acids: CASSGGTGAKNIQYF. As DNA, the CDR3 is TGTGCCAGCTCGGGAGGGACCGGGGCCAAAAACATTCAGTACTTC.

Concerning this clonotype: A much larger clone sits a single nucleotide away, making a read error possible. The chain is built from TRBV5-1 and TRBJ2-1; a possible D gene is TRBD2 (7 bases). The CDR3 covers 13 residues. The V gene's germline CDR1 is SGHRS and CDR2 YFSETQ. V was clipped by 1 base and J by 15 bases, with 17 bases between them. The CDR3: CASSLPEGGDMFF. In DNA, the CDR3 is TGCGCCAGCAGCTTGCCCGAGGGGGGGGATATGTTCTTC.

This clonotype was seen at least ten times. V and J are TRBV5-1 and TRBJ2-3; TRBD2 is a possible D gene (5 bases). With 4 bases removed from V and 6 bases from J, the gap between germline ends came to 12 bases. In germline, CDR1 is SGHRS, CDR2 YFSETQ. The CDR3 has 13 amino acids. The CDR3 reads CASSIDYSDTQYF. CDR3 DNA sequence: TGCGCCAGCAGCATAGACTACTCCGATACGCAGTATTTT.

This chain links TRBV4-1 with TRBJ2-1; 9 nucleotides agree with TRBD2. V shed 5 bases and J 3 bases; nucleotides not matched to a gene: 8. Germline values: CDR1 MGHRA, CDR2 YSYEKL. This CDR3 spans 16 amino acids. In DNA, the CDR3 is TGCGCCAGCAGCTCCCCCGGGACTAGCTACTACAATGAGCAGTTCTTC. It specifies CASSSPGTSYYNEQFF.

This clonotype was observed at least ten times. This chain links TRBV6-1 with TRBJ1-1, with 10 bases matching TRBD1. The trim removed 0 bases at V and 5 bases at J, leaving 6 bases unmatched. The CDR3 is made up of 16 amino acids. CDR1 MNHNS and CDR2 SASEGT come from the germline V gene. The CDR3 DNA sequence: TGTGCCAGCAGTGAAGCATCGACAGGGGGCGGAACTGAAGCTTTCTTT. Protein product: CASSEASTGGGTEAFF.

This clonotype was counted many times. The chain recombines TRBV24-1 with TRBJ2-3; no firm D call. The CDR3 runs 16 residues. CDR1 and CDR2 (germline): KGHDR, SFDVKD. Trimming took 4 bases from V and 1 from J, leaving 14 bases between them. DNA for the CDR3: TGTGCCACCAGTGACTCCCGAGAATTGGGCACAGATACGCAGTATTTT. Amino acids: CATSDSRELGTDTQYF.

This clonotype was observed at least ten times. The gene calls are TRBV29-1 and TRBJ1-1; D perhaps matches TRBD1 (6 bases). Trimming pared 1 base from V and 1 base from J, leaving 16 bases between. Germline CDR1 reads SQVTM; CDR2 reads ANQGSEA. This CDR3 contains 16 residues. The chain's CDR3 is CSVEGPGGRRNTEAFF. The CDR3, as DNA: TGCAGCGTTGAAGGGCCCGGGGGGCGGAGGAACACTGAAGCTTTCTTT.

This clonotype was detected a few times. The CDR3 nucleotides are TGTGCCAGCGGGGCCAGCGGATACGAGCAGTACTTC. Residues: CASGASGYEQYF. The chain has TRBV28 and TRBJ2-7; D is perhaps TRBD1 or TRBD2 (5 bases each). The V gene lost 8 bases and the J gene lost 4 bases, with 12 bases spanning the gap. The CDR3 extends over 12 amino acids. In germline, CDR1 is MDHEN, CDR2 SYDVKM.

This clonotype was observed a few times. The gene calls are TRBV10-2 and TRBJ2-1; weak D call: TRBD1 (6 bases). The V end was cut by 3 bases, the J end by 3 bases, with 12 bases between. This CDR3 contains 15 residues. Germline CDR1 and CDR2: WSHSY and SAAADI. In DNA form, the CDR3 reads TGCGCCAGCAGTGAAGGGACAATCCTCTACAATGAGCAGTTCTTC. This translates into CASSEGTILYNEQFF.

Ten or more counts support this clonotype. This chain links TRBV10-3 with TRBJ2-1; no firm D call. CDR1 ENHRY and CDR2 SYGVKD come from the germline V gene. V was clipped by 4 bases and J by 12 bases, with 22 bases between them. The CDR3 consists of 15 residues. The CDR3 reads CAISGGGNHNERQFF. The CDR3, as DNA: TGTGCCATCAGTGGGGGTGGCAACCACAATGAGCGGCAGTTCTTC.

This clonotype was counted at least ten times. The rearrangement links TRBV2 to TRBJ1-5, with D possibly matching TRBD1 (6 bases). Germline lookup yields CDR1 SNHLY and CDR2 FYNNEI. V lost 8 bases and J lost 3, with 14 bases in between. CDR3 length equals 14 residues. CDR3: CASSTGRNNQPQHF. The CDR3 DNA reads TGTGCCAGCTCGACAGGACGGAACAATCAGCCCCAGCATTTT.

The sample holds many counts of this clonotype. The CDR3 DNA sequence: TGTGCCTGGAGTGTCAGGTCAGGAGACTACGAGCAGTACTTC. It specifies CAWSVRSGDYEQYF. The chain links TRBV30 to TRBJ2-7; no reliable D call. The CDR3 length is 14 residues. The V end was cut by 0 bases, the J end by 3 bases, with 12 bases between. Germline V gene data show CDR1 as GTSNPN and CDR2 as SVGIG (reference sequence).